This T cell receptor (beta chain) was obtained from a study of T-cell reconstitution after alpha-beta-depleted transplantation in children. Preparation of the TCRbeta library involved a method that used unique molecular identifiers. Each CDR3 protein is one row after TCRdb ran MiXCR on the PCR reads. Among just over 70,000 distinct CDR3 sequences, about 7% were seen once, and the ten largest hold 2% to 3%. The CDR3 has 16 amino acids. CDR1 is SGHDN, CDR2 FVKESK, per germline. The junction had 7 bases not matched to a gene; V was cut back by 2 bases and J by 5 bases. Sequenced here: PBMCs from the stem cell graft donor, sampled from the stem cell graft. The V and J genes are TRBV14 and TRBJ1-5; 9 bases are a match to TRBD1. This TCR was sampled from a human donor who donated a stem cell graft to a child with acute lymphoblastic leukemia. Here the CDR3 reads CASSQTDRGGDQPQHF. DNA for the CDR3: TGTGCCAGCAGCCAAACCGACAGGGGGGGAGATCAGCCCCAGCATTTT.